This entry concerns a single T cell receptor beta chain. The antigen it binds to is not known. No base qualities exist here, and no much larger clone lies one base off it. Whole blood was collected in K2EDTA tubes by collaborating institutions according to the institutions' own protocols. For TCRbeta analysis, collaborator samples were shipped as frozen whole blood, as isolated PBMCs, or as DNA extracted from either sample type. The germline V gene yields SGHAT for CDR1 and FQNNGV for CDR2. For this chain, trimming is 5 bases at the V end and 4 bases at the J end, and the number of junction bases without a gene match is 7. Measured from the cysteine to the phenylalanine, the CDR3 is 14 residues long. This entry keeps only the CDR3 DNA: 42 bases, framed from base 1. TCRbeta CDR3 regions were amplified from genomic DNA using the immunoSEQ Assay, a bias-controlled multiplex PCR. As for the original processing: The number of nucleated cells in each sample was estimated by amplification of reference gene primers within the assay. To quantify the absolute abundance of each unique TCRbeta CDR3 rearrangement, sequence reads were collapsed and filtered. Productive Simpson clonality was computed per sample as the square root of Simpson's diversity index over productive rearrangements. TCRdb's version of the immuneACCESS table is confined to in-frame rearrangements and falls short of the full clone set. An unresolved V gene accounts for under half of the shortfall where checked; the remainder is of unknown origin. That table furnishes V, J and clone size, whereas the DNA furnished D and trimming. This sample lists under 100,000 clones; 87% were detected once. The ten largest clones represent 15% of the sample.

This sample is drawn from a study of blood T cell repertoires in COVID-19 (dated by TCRdb to about 2020). As for the study more broadly: The collaborator samples originated in the United States, Italy and Spain and spanned the acute and convalescent phases of COVID-19. Where available, HLA class I and class II types were taken from metadata supplied by the sample provider and were not determined by assay-based typing. Nearly every sample came with metadata listing a de-identified subject ID, COVID-19 status, age in years and sex. Deeply sampled blood TCRbeta repertoires from subjects exposed to, actively infected with, or recovered from COVID-19 were included in the dataset. The prospective study material was composed of cDNA or gDNA derived from T cells, B-cell-depleted T cells, or PBMCs. The repertoires were released in a freely available public database intended as a resource for research on the immune response to SARS-CoV-2. The samples were drawn from the first 160 participants of the ongoing ImmuneRACE study and from 950 to 1,500 subjects provided by 6 global collaborators. Broad study findings and their caveats: The quantity of clinical and demographic metadata differed by source and by participant and was supplied without curation.

This receptor was obtained from a male donor with acute or convalescent COVID-19. This chain is built from TRBV11-2 and TRBJ1-1, and TRBD1 aligns with 7 junction nucleotides. Sequencing input: peripheral blood. The DNA is as follows: TGTGCCAGCAGCCTATTGGCAGGGGGCACTGAAGCTTTCTTT. This encodes CASSLLAGGTEAFF.